Listed below are T cell receptor beta chains from one sample, sequenced in a study of shared clonotypes between healthy human individuals. Method: immunoSEQ multiplex PCR; TCRdb's copy keeps in-frame clones and lacks some. The table includes about 580,000 clones, more than 95% detected once. The specimen sequenced was naive CD8+ T cells sorted from blood. The receptors derive from a man between 25 and 39 years old in good health. CDR3s include the opening cysteine and the closing phenylalanine or tryptophan. D genes are given only for firm matches.

TRBJ2-5 TRBV7-6 - TGTGCCAGCAGCTTAGGCCTGGGCCAAGAGACCCAGTACTTC CASSLGLGQETQYF
TRBJ2-1 TRBV2 - TGTGCCAGCAGAACCAAAGGGGGGTTGTACAATGAGCAGTTCTTC CASRTKGGLYNEQFF
TRBJ2-5 TRBV28 TRBD2 TGTGCCAGCAGTCCACAGGGCGGGGCGACTAGCGGGCCGCAAGAGACCCAGTACTTC CASSPQGGATSGPQETQYF
TRBJ2-7 TRBV6-1 - TGTGCCAGCAGTAAAGGGGGACACCCATATCCTACCTACGAGCAGTACTTC CASSKGGHPYPTYEQYF
TRBJ2-7 TRBV7-9 TRBD1 TGTGCCAGCAGCCCCCCCAACAGGGGGATATACGAGCAGTACTTC CASSPPNRGIYEQYF
TRBJ2-7 TRBV5-1 - TGCGCCAGCAGTTACGAACTTTCAGGGAATCGGAACGAGCAGTACTTC CASSYELSGNRNEQYF
TRBJ2-7 TRBV6-5 - TGTGCCAGCAGTTACTCCGGGATTTTTCACGAGCAGTACTTC CASSYSGIFHEQYF
TRBJ2-7 TRBV4-1 TRBD2 TGCGCCAGCCAGAAAACGGGACTAGCTGGCGATCTTAAGTACTTC CASQKTGLAGDLKYF
TRBJ2-3 TRBV21-1 - TGTGCCAGCAGCAAACCGGGACAGGGGAGCACAGATACGCAGTATTTT CASSKPGQGSTDTQYF
TRBJ2-3 TRBV30 - TGTGCCGGGAGTTCGGAAGCGGCCCCGGATACGCAGTATTTT CAGSSEAAPDTQYF
TRBJ2-7 TRBV5-1 TRBD1 TGCGCCAGCAGCTTGACGGACAGGGTGCTCGAGCAGTACTTC CASSLTDRVLEQYF